This passage covers 8 T cell receptor beta chains from one sample sequenced in a study of control samples from healthy donors and cancer patients (dated by TCRdb to 2020 to 2021). The library was produced with the immunoSEQ multiplex PCR assay. TCRdb provides this immuneACCESS table in a form limited to in-frame rearrangements. Some clones are lacking; in checked studies, under half of them reflect an unresolved V gene, and why the rest are absent is not known. The sample has roughly 83,000 clones on record, more than 75% of them singletons. The top ten hold approximately 9.8% of the sample. The sample was blood. The receptors stem from a woman aged 55 to 70 in good health.

This sequence joins TRBV2 and TRBJ1-6; 7 nucleotides align to TRBD1. Per germline, CDR1 SNHLY and CDR2 FYNNEI. This CDR3 is 15 amino acids long. Losses at the gene ends were 6 bases for V and 3 bases for J; bases not matched to a gene: 5. CDR3 protein: CASSAGTVYNSPLHF. The CDR3 DNA is TGTGCCAGCAGCGCTGGGACAGTCTATAATTCACCCCTCCACTTT.

The rearrangement joins TRBV5-1 to TRBJ2-1; D may be TRBD2 (5 bases). Germline loops: CDR1 SGHRS, CDR2 YFSETQ. Between the trimmed V and J ends, which lost 2 bases and 2 bases, there was a span of 8 bases. The CDR3 runs to 14 residues. The CDR3 DNA reads TGCGCCAGCAGCTTTAGCGCTACCTACAATGAGCAGTTCTTC. Translated: CASSFSATYNEQFF.

The rearrangement uses TRBV19 and TRBJ1-5; a possible D gene is TRBD1 (5 bases). V was clipped by 5 bases and J by 5 bases, with 7 bases between them. Germline CDR1 is LNHDA and CDR2 is SQIVND (reference sequence). The CDR3 is 12 amino acids. Written as DNA, the CDR3 is TGTGCCAGTAGTGAGACAGATCAGCCCCAGCATTTT. Its translation: CASSETDQPQHF.

The V and J genes are TRBV7-9 and TRBJ1-4; D ambiguous. The CDR3 is 11 residues long. CDR1 SEHNR and CDR2 FQNEAQ come from the germline V gene (reference sequence). V was pared by 5 bases and J by 11 bases, with 9 bases between. CDR3 nucleotides: TGTGCCAGCAGCCCACGGTTGAAACTGTTTTTT. Amino acid sequence: CASSPRLKLFF. The variable domain in full, completed from reference TRBV7-9 and TRBJ1-4, reads DTGVSQNPRHKITKRGQNVTFRCDPISEHNRLYWYRQTLGQGPEFLTYFQNEAQLEKSRLLSDRFSAERPKGSFSTLEIQRTEQGDSAMYLCASSPRLKLFFGSGTQLSVL.

This chain uses TRBV6-5 with TRBJ1-2, with 9 bases aligning to TRBD1. Per the germline V gene, CDR1 is MNHEY and CDR2 is SVGAGI. J gave up 8 bases and V 7 bases, and 11 bases lay outside the gene matches. The CDR3 runs 14 residues. The CDR3 loop is CASILDRGIQGYTF. The DNA for the CDR3 is TGTGCCAGCATCCTGGACAGGGGCATACAGGGCTACACCTTC.

The chain combines TRBV5-3 with TRBJ1-1; 7 nucleotides agree with TRBD1. TRBV5-3 is an ORF; its function is uncertain. This CDR3 has 17 amino acids. The junction had 15 bases not matched to a gene; V was cut back by 4 bases and J by 3 bases. CDR3 sequence (DNA): TGTGCCAGAAGCCCCGGACAGGCTAAAAGGGGGGACACTGAAGCTTTCTTT. Translation: CARSPGQAKRGDTEAFF.

The chain is built from TRBV6-5 and TRBJ1-6, with D tentatively TRBD1 (5 bases). There are 13 residues in the CDR3. Trimming shortened V by 6 bases and J by 10 bases, and 13 bases separated the two germline ends. Germline-derived CDR1 and CDR2 are MNHEY and SVGAGI. For the CDR3, the DNA is TGTGCCAGCAGGGGGCAGGGAAACTCACCCCTCCACTTT. Translation gives CASRGQGNSPLHF.

The chain combines TRBV7-2 with TRBJ1-2; no clear D. Trimming removed 1 base at V and 8 bases at J, with 14 bases between. The CDR3 consists of 14 residues. Germline CDR1 SGHTA, CDR2 FQGNSA. CDR3 residues: CASSLVGPQAGYTF. The CDR3 bases are TGTGCCAGCAGCTTAGTAGGACCTCAGGCGGGCTACACCTTC.